Following are 21 T cell receptor beta chains from one sample sequenced in a study of patients and donors after allogeneic stem cell transplantation. TCRdb independently ran MiXCR on the RT-PCR reads; one entry per CDR3 protein. The top ten clones hold around 6% of a sample with roughly 940,000 distinct CDR3 sequences, around 17% of them seen once. Sequenced sample: blood, either unsorted or a sorted T cell fraction (not recorded which). The receptors originated from a human donor who was either an allogeneic HSCT recipient or a stem cell or donor lymphocyte infusion donor (not recorded which). It is not recorded whose cells these are; they may come from a transplant donor.

The chain links TRBV19 to TRBJ2-3; 11 nucleotides line up with TRBD2. CDR1 is LNHDA and CDR2 is SQIVND in the germline V gene (reference sequence). Germline trimming cut 7 bases from V and 1 base from J; bases unmatched to any gene: 7. This CDR3 spans 16 amino acids. Written as DNA, the CDR3 is TGTGCCAGTACCACAGGGACTAGCGGCCGCACAGATACGCAGTATTTT. Protein: CASTTGTSGRTDTQYF.

The chain carries TRBV2 and TRBJ2-1, with D possibly matching TRBD1 (6 bases). Trimming pared 6 bases from V and 7 bases from J, leaving 13 bases between. Germline V gene lookup returns CDR1 SNHLY and CDR2 FYNNEI. CDR3 length equals 13 residues. This CDR3 is CASRRTGRNEQFF. CDR3 in DNA: TGTGCCAGCAGGAGAACAGGGCGGAATGAGCAGTTCTTC.

This clonotype came up once. J is TRBJ2-3 and V is TRBV20-1; TRBD1 matches at 9 bases. The CDR3 is made up of 16 amino acids. Germline CDR1 is DFQATT and CDR2 is SNEGSKA (reference sequence). Trimming took 5 bases from V and 7 from J; bases not matched to a gene: 16. CDR3 coding DNA: TGCAGTGCTGCGGACAGGGGACGAACTCATCCAAATACGCAGTATTTT. It is translated as CSAADRGRTHPNTQYF.

This clonotype was seen more than once but under ten times. The V and J genes are TRBV15 and TRBJ2-5; 8 bases match TRBD2. This CDR3 region has 17 residues. Germline CDR1 is LNHNV and CDR2 is YYDKDF (reference sequence). The V segment lost 0 bases and the J segment 1 base; nucleotides outside the gene matches: 7. CDR3 bases: TGTGCCACCAGCAGAGATTTGGGGGCGGGAGGCCAAGAGACCCAGTACTTC. Translation: CATSRDLGAGGQETQYF. Complete variable domain (other parts from reference TRBV15 and TRBJ2-5): DAMVIQNPRYQVTQFGKPVTLSCSQTLNHNVMYWYQQKSSQAPKLLFHYYDKDFNNEADTPDNFQSRRPNTSFCFLDIRSPGLGDTAMYLCATSRDLGAGGQETQYFGPGTRLLVL.

This chain connects TRBV20-1 to TRBJ2-3, with 8 bases matching TRBD2. Germline CDR1 and CDR2: DFQATT and SNEGSKA (reference sequence). V shed 3 bases and J 3 bases; nucleotides not matched to a gene: 5. CDR3 length: 14 residues. CDR3 region: CSAREAGATDTQYF. CDR3 sequence (DNA): TGCAGTGCTAGGGAAGCGGGGGCGACAGATACGCAGTATTTT.

This chain uses TRBV3-1 with TRBJ1-2, with a tentative D call TRBD1 (6 bases). Germline values: CDR1 LGHDT, CDR2 YNNKEL (reference sequence). This CDR3 region has 16 residues. V was shortened by 5 bases and J by 1 base, with 17 bases between the two germline ends. CDR3 region: CASSAPGQLNNYGYTF. CDR3 sequence (DNA): TGTGCCAGCAGCGCGCCCGGACAGCTAAATAACTATGGCTACACCTTC.

V is TRBV20-1 and J is TRBJ1-2, with 7 bases fitting TRBD1. Per the germline V gene, CDR1 is DFQATT and CDR2 is SNEGSKA (reference sequence). The CDR3 length is 13 residues. The ends lost 6 bases at V and 4 bases at J; junction bases unmatched: 8. The CDR3 coding sequence is TGCAGTGCACCGACAGGGAAAGCCTATGGCTACACCTTC. It specifies CSAPTGKAYGYTF.

The chain employs TRBV2 and TRBJ1-5, with TRBD1 as a possible D gene (5 bases). Per germline, CDR1 SNHLY and CDR2 FYNNEI. V was trimmed by 1 base and J by 7 bases, leaving 14 bases between them. The CDR3 length is 15 residues. CDR3 coding DNA: TGTGCCAGCAGTGAAGGGGGCCAGGGTAGCCAGCCCCAGCATTTT. It specifies CASSEGGQGSQPQHF.

The CDR3 DNA follows: TGTGCCACCTTACCGGGACCCCGGATGACCGGGGAGCTGTTTTTT. It encodes CATLPGPRMTGELFF. The gene calls are TRBV6-1 and TRBJ2-2; D might be TRBD1 or TRBD2, each matching 5 bases. Trimming stripped 10 bases from V and 5 bases from J, with 20 bases between. This CDR3 has 15 residues. The germline CDR1 and CDR2 sequences are MNHNS and SASEGT.

This clonotype was found a few times. This sequence joins TRBV27 and TRBJ2-1; 12 bases fit TRBD1. V trimming: 5 bases; J trimming: 7 bases; junction bases outside the gene matches: 12. The V gene's germline CDR1 is MNHEY and CDR2 SMNVEV (reference sequence). The CDR3 runs to 17 residues. The CDR3 region is CASSPGGQGALENEQFF. CDR3 nucleotide sequence: TGTGCCAGCAGTCCAGGGGGACAGGGGGCGCTTGAGAATGAGCAGTTCTTC.

V usage is TRBV20-1 and J usage is TRBJ2-1; 7 bases map to TRBD2. Germline-derived CDR1 and CDR2 are DFQATT and SNEGSKA (reference sequence). CDR3 length: 18 residues. J lost 2 bases, V lost 0 bases, and 13 bases had no gene match. CDR3 nucleotide sequence: TGCAGTGCTAGAGATCGGTTCGGCAGCGGGATCACCTACAATGAGCAGTTCTTC. As protein: CSARDRFGSGITYNEQFF.

This chain connects TRBV6-5 to TRBJ2-1; 8 nucleotides line up with TRBD2. The CDR3 length is 17 residues. Trimming removed 2 bases from V and 2 bases from J; junction bases left unmatched: 8. Germline-derived CDR1 and CDR2 are MNHEY and SVGAGI. The CDR3 sequence is CASSYPQGRGAYNEQFF. CDR3 sequence (DNA): TGTGCCAGCAGTTACCCTCAAGGGCGGGGGGCCTACAATGAGCAGTTCTTC.

This chain links TRBV9 with TRBJ1-5, with D uncertain. The germline V gene has CDR1 SGDLS and CDR2 YYNGEE. The CDR3 is 15 residues long. V was clipped by 3 bases and J by 9 bases, with 19 bases between them. CDR3 in DNA: TGTGCCAGCAGCGCCTCTGACGGAGACCTCGGGCCCCAGCATTTT. It yields the protein CASSASDGDLGPQHF.

This sequence joins TRBV29-1 and TRBJ2-7; perhaps D is TRBD1 or TRBD2 (5 bases each). Germline CDR1 reads SQVTM; CDR2 reads ANQGSEA. V dropped 6 bases and J dropped 7 bases, with 19 bases sitting between them. The CDR3 totals 13 residues. The CDR3 bases are TGCAGCGTCGCCGGGACCCTAGTAGGAGAGCAGTACTTC. Translation gives CSVAGTLVGEQYF.

This clonotype was counted between two and nine times. V is TRBV24-1 and J is TRBJ2-7; D gene uncertain. The CDR3 runs to 14 residues. V lost 4 bases and J 0 bases, leaving 9 bases between the germline ends. The germline V gene has CDR1 KGHDR and CDR2 SFDVKD. CDR3 loop: CATSDPVHSYEQYF. DNA of the CDR3: TGTGCCACCAGTGACCCTGTCCACTCCTACGAGCAGTACTTC.

The J gene is TRBJ2-1, the V gene TRBV7-3; 12 nucleotides agree with TRBD2. Per the germline V gene, CDR1 is SGHTA and CDR2 is FQGTGA. This CDR3 has 14 residues. Losses at the gene ends were 7 bases for V and 8 bases for J; bases not matched to a gene: 6. For the CDR3, the DNA is TGTGCCAGCACCCTAGCGGGAGGGCCTGATGAGCAGTTCTTC. Amino acid sequence: CASTLAGGPDEQFF.

The J gene is TRBJ2-1, the V gene TRBV12-3 or TRBV12-4; 10 bases map to TRBD2. V lost 10 bases, J lost 2 bases, and 8 bases stayed unmatched. CDR3 length equals 15 residues. CDR3: CAISTGTSAYNEQFF. For the CDR3, the DNA is TGTGCCATTTCTACAGGGACTAGCGCCTACAATGAGCAGTTCTTC.

The chain links TRBV12-3 or TRBV12-4 to TRBJ2-5; D is tentatively TRBD1 or TRBD2 (6 bases each). V lost 1 base and J lost 4, with 10 bases in between. The CDR3 extends over 14 amino acids. CDR3 residues: CASSLGGGTETQYF. The CDR3 DNA follows: TGTGCCAGCAGTTTAGGAGGGGGGACAGAGACCCAGTACTTC.

The rearrangement uses TRBV25-1 and TRBJ1-1; tentatively, D is TRBD1 (5 bases). Germline V CDR1 and CDR2: MGHDK, SYGVNS. V was clipped by 1 base and J by 4 bases, with 13 bases between them. This CDR3 is 15 amino acids long. In nucleotides, the CDR3 is TGTGCCAGCAGTGAATCTGGTAGGGGTAGCACTGAAGCTTTCTTT. Encoded protein: CASSESGRGSTEAFF.

The table lists this clonotype with many counts. This chain uses TRBV6-5 with TRBJ2-1; 7 bases fit TRBD2. In germline, CDR1 is MNHEY, CDR2 SVGAGI. The CDR3 totals 13 residues. The V and J ends lost 2 bases and 9 bases, in that order; junction bases with no gene match: 4. CDR3 protein: CASSYGGEVEQFF. CDR3 DNA: TGTGCCAGCAGTTACGGGGGGGAGGTTGAGCAGTTCTTC.

This clonotype was recorded a few times. V usage is TRBV7-3 and J usage is TRBJ1-1, with D perhaps matching TRBD1 (5 bases). The germline CDR1 and CDR2 sequences are SGHTA and FQGTGA. The CDR3 loop spans 16 amino acids. V shed 2 bases and J shed 0 bases, with 13 bases lying between them. CDR3 sequence reads: CASSLHPTDLNTEAFF. The CDR3 DNA reads as TGTGCCAGCAGCTTACACCCGACAGACCTGAACACTGAAGCTTTCTTT.